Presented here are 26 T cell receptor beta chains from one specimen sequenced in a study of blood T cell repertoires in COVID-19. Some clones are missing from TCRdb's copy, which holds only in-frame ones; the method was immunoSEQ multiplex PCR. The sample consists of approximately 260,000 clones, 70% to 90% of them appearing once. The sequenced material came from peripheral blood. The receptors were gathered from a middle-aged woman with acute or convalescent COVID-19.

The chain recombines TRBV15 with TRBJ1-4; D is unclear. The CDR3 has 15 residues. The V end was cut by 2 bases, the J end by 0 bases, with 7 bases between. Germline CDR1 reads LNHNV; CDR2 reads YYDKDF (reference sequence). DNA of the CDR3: TGTGCCACCAGCAGACAGGATGCAACTAATGAAAAACTGTTTTTT. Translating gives CATSRQDATNEKLFF.

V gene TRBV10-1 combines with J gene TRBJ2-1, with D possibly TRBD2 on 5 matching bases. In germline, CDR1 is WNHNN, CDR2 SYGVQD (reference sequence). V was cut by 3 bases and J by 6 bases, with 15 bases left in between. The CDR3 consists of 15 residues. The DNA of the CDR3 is TGCGCCAGCAGTGACGACCCTGGGAGCATCAATGAGCAGTTCTTC. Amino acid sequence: CASSDDPGSINEQFF.

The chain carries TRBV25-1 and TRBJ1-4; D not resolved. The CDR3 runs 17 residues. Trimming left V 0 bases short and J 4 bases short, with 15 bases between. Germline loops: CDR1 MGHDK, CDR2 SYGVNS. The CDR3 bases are TGTGCCAGCAGTGAATATTTCGTGACGGGTCTTAATGAAAAACTGTTTTTT. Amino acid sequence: CASSEYFVTGLNEKLFF.

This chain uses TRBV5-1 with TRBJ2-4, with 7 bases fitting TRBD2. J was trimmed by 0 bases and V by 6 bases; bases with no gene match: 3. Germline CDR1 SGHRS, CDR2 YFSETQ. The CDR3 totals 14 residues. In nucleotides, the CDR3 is TGCGCCAGCACCCCGGGGGGAGCCAAAAACATTCAGTACTTC. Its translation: CASTPGGAKNIQYF. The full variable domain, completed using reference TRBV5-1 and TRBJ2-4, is KAGVTQTPRYLIKTRGQQVTLSCSPISGHRSVSWYQQTPGQGLQFLFEYFSETQRNKGNFPGRFSGRQFSNSRSEMNVSTLELGDSALYLCASTPGGAKNIQYFGAGTRLSVL.

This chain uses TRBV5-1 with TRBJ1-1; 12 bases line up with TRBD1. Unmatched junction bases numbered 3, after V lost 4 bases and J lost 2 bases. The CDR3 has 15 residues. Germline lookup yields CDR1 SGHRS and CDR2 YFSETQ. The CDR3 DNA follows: TGCGCCAGCAGCCCGGGACAGGGGGCTAACACTGAAGCTTTCTTT. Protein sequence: CASSPGQGANTEAFF.

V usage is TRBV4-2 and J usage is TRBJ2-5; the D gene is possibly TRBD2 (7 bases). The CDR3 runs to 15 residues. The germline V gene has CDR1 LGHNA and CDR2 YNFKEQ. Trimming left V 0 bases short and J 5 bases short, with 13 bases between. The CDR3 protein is CASSQDLRGGETQYF. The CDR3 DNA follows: TGTGCCAGCAGCCAAGATCTGAGGGGGGGGGAGACCCAGTACTTC.

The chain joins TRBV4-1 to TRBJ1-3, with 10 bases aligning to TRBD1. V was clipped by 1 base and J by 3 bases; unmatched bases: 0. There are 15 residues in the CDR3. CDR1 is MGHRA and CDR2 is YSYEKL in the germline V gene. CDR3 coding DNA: TGCGCCAGCAGCCAAGGGGACAGGGGTGGAAACACCATATATTTT. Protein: CASSQGDRGGNTIYF.

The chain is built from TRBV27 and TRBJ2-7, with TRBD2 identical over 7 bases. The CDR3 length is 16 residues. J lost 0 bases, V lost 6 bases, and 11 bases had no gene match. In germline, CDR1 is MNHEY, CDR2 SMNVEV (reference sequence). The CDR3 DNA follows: TGTGCCAGCAGAAACCTCAGGGAGGGAAGCTCCTACGAGCAGTACGTC. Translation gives CASRNLREGSSYEQYV.

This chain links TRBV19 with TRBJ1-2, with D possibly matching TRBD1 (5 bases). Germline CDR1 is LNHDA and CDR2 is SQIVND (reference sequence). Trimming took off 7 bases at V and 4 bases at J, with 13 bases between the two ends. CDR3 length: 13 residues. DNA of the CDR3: TGTGCCAGTATAGGTCAGGGCATCTATGGCTACACCTTC. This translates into CASIGQGIYGYTF.

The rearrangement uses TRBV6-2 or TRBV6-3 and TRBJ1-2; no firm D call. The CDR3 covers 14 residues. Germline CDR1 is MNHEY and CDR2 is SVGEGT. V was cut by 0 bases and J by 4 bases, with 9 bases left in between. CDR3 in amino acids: CASSYSRSSYGYTF. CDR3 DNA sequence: TGTGCCAGCAGTTACTCGAGGTCCAGCTATGGCTACACCTTC.

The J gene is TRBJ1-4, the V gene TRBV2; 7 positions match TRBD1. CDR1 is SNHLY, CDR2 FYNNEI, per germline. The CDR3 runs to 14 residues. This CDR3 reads CASTGYATNEKLFF. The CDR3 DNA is TGTGCATCGACAGGGTACGCAACTAATGAAAAACTGTTTTTT.

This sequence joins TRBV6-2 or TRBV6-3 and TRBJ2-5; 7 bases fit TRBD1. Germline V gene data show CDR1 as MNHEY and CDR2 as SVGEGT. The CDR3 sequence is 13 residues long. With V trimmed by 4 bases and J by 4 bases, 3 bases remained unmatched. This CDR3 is CASSLNRGETQYF. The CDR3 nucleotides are TGTGCCAGCAGTTTAAACAGGGGAGAGACCCAGTACTTC.

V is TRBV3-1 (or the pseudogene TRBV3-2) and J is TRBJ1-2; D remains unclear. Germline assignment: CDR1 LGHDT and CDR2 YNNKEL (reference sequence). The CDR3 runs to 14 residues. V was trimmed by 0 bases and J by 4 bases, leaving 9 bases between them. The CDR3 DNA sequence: TGTGCCAGCAGCCAAGATCCGAACAGCTATGGCTACACCTTC. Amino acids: CASSQDPNSYGYTF.

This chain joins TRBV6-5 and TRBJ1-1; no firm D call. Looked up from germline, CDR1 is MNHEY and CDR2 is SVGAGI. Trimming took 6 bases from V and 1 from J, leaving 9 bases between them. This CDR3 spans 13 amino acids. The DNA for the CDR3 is TGTGCCAGCAGCCGAGACTCGAACACTGAAGCTTTCTTT. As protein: CASSRDSNTEAFF.

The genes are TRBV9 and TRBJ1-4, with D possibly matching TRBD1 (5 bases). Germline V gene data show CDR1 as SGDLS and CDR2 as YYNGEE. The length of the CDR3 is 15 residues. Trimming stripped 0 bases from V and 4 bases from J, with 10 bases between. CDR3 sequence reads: CASSVGQTFNEKLFF. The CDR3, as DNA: TGTGCCAGCAGCGTAGGACAGACATTTAATGAAAAACTGTTTTTT.

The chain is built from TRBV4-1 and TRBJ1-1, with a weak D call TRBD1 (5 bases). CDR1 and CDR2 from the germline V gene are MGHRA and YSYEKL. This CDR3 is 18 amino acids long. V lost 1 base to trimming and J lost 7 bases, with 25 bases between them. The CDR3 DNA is TGCGCCAGCAGCCAAGCCCCGGGAGGGGCAGGGATAAGTGGTGAAGCTTTCTTT. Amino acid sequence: CASSQAPGGAGISGEAFF.

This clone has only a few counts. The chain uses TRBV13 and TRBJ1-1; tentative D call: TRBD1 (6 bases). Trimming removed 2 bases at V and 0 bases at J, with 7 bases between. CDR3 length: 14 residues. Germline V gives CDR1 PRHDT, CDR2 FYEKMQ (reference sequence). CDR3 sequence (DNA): TGTGCCAGCAGCTTATCAGGGGTGAACACTGAAGCTTTCTTT. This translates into CASSLSGVNTEAFF.

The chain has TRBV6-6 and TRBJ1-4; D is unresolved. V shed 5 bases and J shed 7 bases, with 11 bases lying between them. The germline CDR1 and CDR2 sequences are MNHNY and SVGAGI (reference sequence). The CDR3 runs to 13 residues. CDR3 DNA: TGTGCCAGCAGTGACGGGATCGGTGAAAAACTGTTTTTT. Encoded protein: CASSDGIGEKLFF.

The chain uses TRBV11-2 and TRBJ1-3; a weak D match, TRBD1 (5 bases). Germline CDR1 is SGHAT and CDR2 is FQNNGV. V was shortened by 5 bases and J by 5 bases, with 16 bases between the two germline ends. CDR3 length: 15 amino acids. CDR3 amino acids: CASSVTATPRNTIYF. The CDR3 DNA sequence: TGTGCCAGCAGCGTGACAGCAACCCCCCGAAACACCATATATTTT.

The CDR3 protein is CSARGPPGQYV. The CDR3 nucleotides are TGCAGTGCTAGAGGTCCCCCGGGGCAGTACGTC. This chain joins TRBV20-1 and TRBJ2-7; D gene unclear. The CDR3 has 11 residues. The V end lost 1 base, the J end lost 9 bases, and 10 bases lay between the germline ends. The germline CDR1 and CDR2 sequences are DFQATT and SNEGSKA (reference sequence).

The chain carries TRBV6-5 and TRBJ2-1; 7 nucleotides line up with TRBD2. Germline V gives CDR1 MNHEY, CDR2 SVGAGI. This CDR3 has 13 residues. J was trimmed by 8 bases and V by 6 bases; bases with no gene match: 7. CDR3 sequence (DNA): TGTGCCAGCAGCAAACTCCTAGCGGATGAGCAGTTCTTC. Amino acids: CASSKLLADEQFF.

CDR3 DNA: TGTGCCAGTCAAGGACAGGAATCCTACAATCAGCCCCAGCATTTT. As protein: CASQGQESYNQPQHF. The chain carries TRBV19 and TRBJ1-5, with 7 nucleotides matching TRBD1. Trimming cost V 8 bases and J 3 bases; bases outside gene matches: 10. CDR1 and CDR2 (germline): LNHDA, SQIVND (reference sequence). The CDR3 is 15 amino acids.

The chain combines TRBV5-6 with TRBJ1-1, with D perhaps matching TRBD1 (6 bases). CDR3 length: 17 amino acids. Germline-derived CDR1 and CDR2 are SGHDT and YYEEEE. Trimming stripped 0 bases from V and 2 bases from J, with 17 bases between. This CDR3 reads CASSLADLAGGNTEAFF. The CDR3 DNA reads TGTGCCAGCAGCTTGGCCGATCTCGCGGGGGGCAACACTGAAGCTTTCTTT. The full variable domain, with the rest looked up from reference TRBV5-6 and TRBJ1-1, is DAGVTQSPTHLIKTRGQQVTLRCSPKSGHDTVSWYQQALGQGPQFIFQYYEEEERQRGNFPDRFSGHQFPNYSSELNVNALLLGDSALYLCASSLADLAGGNTEAFFGQGTRLTVV.

The CDR3 here is CSVDWPPGYGYTF. CDR3 coding DNA: TGCAGCGTTGATTGGCCCCCTGGCTATGGCTACACCTTC. The J gene is TRBJ1-2, the V gene TRBV29-1; no clear D gene. Germline V gives CDR1 SQVTM, CDR2 ANQGSEA. The CDR3 extends over 13 amino acids. V shed 3 bases and J shed 4 bases, with 12 bases lying between them.

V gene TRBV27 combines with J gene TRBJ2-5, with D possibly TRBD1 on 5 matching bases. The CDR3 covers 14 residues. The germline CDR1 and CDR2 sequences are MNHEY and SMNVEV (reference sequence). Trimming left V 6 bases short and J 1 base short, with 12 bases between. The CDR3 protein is CASSRRGFQETQYF. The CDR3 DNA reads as TGTGCCAGCAGCCGTAGGGGCTTCCAAGAGACCCAGTACTTC.

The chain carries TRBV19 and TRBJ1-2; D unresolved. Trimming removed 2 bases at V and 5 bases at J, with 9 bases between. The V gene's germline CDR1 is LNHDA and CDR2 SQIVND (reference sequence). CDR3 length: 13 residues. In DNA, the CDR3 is TGTGCCAGTAGTATAAGCCAATTTTATGGCTACACCTTC. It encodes CASSISQFYGYTF.